Listed below are T cell receptor beta chains from one sample, sequenced in a study of T-cell reconstitution after alpha-beta-depleted transplantation in children. TCRdb re-called the PCR reads with MiXCR, one entry per CDR3 protein. The sample lists about 400,000 distinct CDR3 sequences; roughly 22% were seen once. The input for sequencing was PBMCs from the stem cell graft donor, taken from the stem cell graft. These receptors were collected from a human donor who donated a stem cell graft to a child with acute myeloid leukemia. Both conserved end residues are part of each CDR3. The D gene is left open where the match is weak. Expanded clones get a size class; other rows say once, few or many, or leave the size out.

J,size,D,V,DNA,CDR3
TRBJ2-3,-,-,TRBV5-1,TGCGCCAGCAGTGGAGACAGTTTACGCACAGATACGCAGTATTTT,CASSGDSLRTDTQYF
TRBJ2-1,few,TRBD2,TRBV24-1,TGTGCCACCAGTGATCCACTAGCGGGAGGTCCCAGTTACAATGAGCAGTTCTTC,CATSDPLAGGPSYNEQFF
TRBJ2-1,many,TRBD2,TRBV20-1,TGCAGTGCTAGAAAGACTAGCGGGAATTGGGGTGAGCAGTTCTTC,CSARKTSGNWGEQFF
TRBJ2-2,-,-,TRBV5-1,TGCGCCAGCAGCCACCCACTAGCACCGACGAACACCGGGGAGCTGTTTTTT,CASSHPLAPTNTGELFF
TRBJ2-2,-,-,TRBV5-1,TGCGCCAGCAGCCCGACCTCGAACACCGGGGAGCTGTTTTTT,CASSPTSNTGELFF
TRBJ1-1,once,-,TRBV29-1,TGCAGCGCCCCGGAGGGGTATGAGAACACTGAAGCTTTCTTT,CSAPEGYENTEAFF
TRBJ2-7,-,-,TRBV12-3/TRBV12-4,TGTGCCAGCAGTCGGGACCTTCTTTACGAGCAGTACTTC,CASSRDLLYEQYF
TRBJ2-1,many,-,TRBV12-3/TRBV12-4,TGTGCCAGCAGGACCGGGACATCTCAGTTCTTC,CASRTGTSQFF
TRBJ2-2,many,-,TRBV20-1,TGCAGTGCTAGAGATCAATTGGCCGGGGACACCGGGGAGCTGTTTTTT,CSARDQLAGDTGELFF
TRBJ2-1,few,TRBD1,TRBV28,TGTGCCAGCAGAAGACAGGGGCCGGGGGATGAGCAGTTCTTC,CASRRQGPGDEQFF
TRBJ2-7,few,-,TRBV28,TGTGCCAGCAGCCGGTCGAGCGACGAGCAGTACTTC,CASSRSSDEQYF
TRBJ2-7,many,-,TRBV18,TGTGCCAGCTCACCAGACACCGCCGTTGGGACCTACGAGCAGTACTTC,CASSPDTAVGTYEQYF
TRBJ2-5,many,-,TRBV29-1,TGCAGCGTGCGAGAAGCTAGCGAGACCCAGTACTTC,CSVREASETQYF
TRBJ1-1,-,-,TRBV20-1,TGCAGTGCTACGGGGGGGCAGAGCACTGAAGCTTTCTTT,CSATGGQSTEAFF
TRBJ2-1,-,-,TRBV5-1,TGCGCCAGCAGCTTCGGCGAAAGCTCCTACAATGAGCAGTTCTTC,CASSFGESSYNEQFF
TRBJ2-4,once,-,TRBV12-3/TRBV12-4,TGTGCCAGCAGTTTGGGCAGTGTGGCCAAAAACATTCAGTACTTC,CASSLGSVAKNIQYF
TRBJ2-7,few,TRBD2,TRBV29-1,TGCAGCGTCTGGACTAGTGGCTACGAGCAGTACTTC,CSVWTSGYEQYF
TRBJ2-1,-,-,TRBV12-3/TRBV12-4,TGTGCCAGCAGCTTCTCTAGTTGGAGGAGCGACAATGAGCAGTTCTTC,CASSFSSWRSDNEQFF
TRBJ1-2,-,-,TRBV4-3,TGCGCCAGCAGCCAGGATCGACTGGGGATGAGCTATGGCTACACCTTC,CASSQDRLGMSYGYTF
TRBJ2-7,many,-,TRBV7-9,TGTGCCAGCAGCATAACTGCTTACGAGCAGTACTTC,CASSITAYEQYF
TRBJ2-7,few,TRBD2,TRBV6-5,TGTGCCAGCAGTTACATCACTCCAGGTACTAGCGTACCCTACGAGCAGTACTTC,CASSYITPGTSVPYEQYF
TRBJ1-1,few,TRBD1,TRBV28,TGTGCCAGCAGGGTGGGGACAGCGAACACTGAAGCTTTCTTT,CASRVGTANTEAFF
TRBJ2-1,few,-,TRBV20-1,TGCAGTGCTGGATCTTCTTGGGCCAGTTACAATGAGCAGTTCTTC,CSAGSSWASYNEQFF
TRBJ2-5,-,TRBD1,TRBV7-9,TGTGCCAGCAGCTCTCCGACAGGGGTGATGGGGACCCAGTACTTC,CASSSPTGVMGTQYF
TRBJ1-1,many,-,TRBV6-5,TGTGCCAGCAGTTCAAGTATTTCGTGGACTGAAGCTTTCTTT,CASSSSISWTEAFF
TRBJ2-3,-,-,TRBV6-2/TRBV6-3,TGTCCTTCGCCCACAGATACGCAGTATTTT,CPSPTDTQYF
TRBJ2-1,few,-,TRBV9,TGTGCCAGCAGACCCACGACGGATGAGCAGTTCTTC,CASRPTTDEQFF
TRBJ2-1,few,-,TRBV27,TGTGCCAGCAGTTCCTACCGGGACACCCACAATGAGCAGTTCTTC,CASSSYRDTHNEQFF